A single TCR beta chain is shown here with its context. Antigen specificity is unknown. This entry belongs to a study of graft-versus-host responses after intestinal transplantation. The study's findings and limits: Early post-transplant HvG declines were associated with peak circulating GvH clone levels.

The table came from immunoSEQ multiplex PCR; TCRdb's copy has only in-frame clones and leaves some out. The sample lists approximately 110,000 clones; roughly 93% were seen once. In germline, CDR1 is LNHDA, CDR2 SQIVND (reference sequence). After removal of 3 bases from V and 4 bases from J, the junction contained 6 bases not matched to a gene. The CDR3 is 15 residues long. This specimen consisted of unstimulated CD8+ T cells sorted from spleen or lymph node cells, obtained before transplant. J is TRBJ2-1 and V is TRBV19, with 7 bases matching TRBD2. This clonotype was obtained from a human donor who was the organ donor for an intestinal transplant. In nucleotides, the CDR3 is TGTGCCAGTAGTATCGGAGCGGGAAGATACAATGAGCAGTTCTTC. It specifies CASSIGAGRYNEQFF.